These 20 T cell receptor beta chains share one sample of origin, sequenced in a study of CD8+ T cells in alopecia areata. The treatment denotes: oral pan-JAK inhibitor, 5-10 mg twice daily. cDNA reverse transcribed from extracted RNA served as the sequencing template. TCRdb's table, derived via immunoSEQ multiplex PCR, lists solely in-frame clones and lacks some. The sample lists 200,000 to 250,000 clones, roughly 64% seen once, with 3.5% to 5% in the top ten. Sequencing used CD4+ T cells sorted from blood, obtained at week 4, from a patient treated with tofacitinib. The receptors here all came from a human donor with alopecia areata.

This clone occurred a few times. The chain recombines TRBV7-2 with TRBJ1-2; the D gene is possibly TRBD1 (6 bases). The CDR3 consists of 12 residues. V lost 3 bases and J lost 8, with 10 bases in between. Germline-derived CDR1 and CDR2 are SGHTA and FQGNSA. The CDR3: CASSLGRGGYTF. The CDR3 DNA reads TGTGCCAGCAGCTTGGGCAGGGGCGGCTACACCTTC.

This sequence joins TRBV18 and TRBJ1-6, with 7 bases that match TRBD1. The ends lost 2 bases at V and 10 bases at J; junction bases unmatched: 5. CDR1 is KGHSH and CDR2 is LQKENI in the germline V gene. The CDR3 totals 14 residues. CDR3 nucleotides: TGTGCCAGCTCACCAGAGGGGGCGGGATCACCCCTCCACTTT. This codes for CASSPEGAGSPLHF.

The genes are TRBV11-1 and TRBJ1-6; D uncertain. The CDR3 covers 13 residues. Trimming removed 5 bases at V and 5 bases at J, with 7 bases between. Germline V gene sequence: CDR1 SGHAT, CDR2 FQDESV (reference sequence). The CDR3 reads CASSADHNSPLHF. The DNA for the CDR3 is TGTGCCAGCAGCGCAGACCATAATTCACCCCTCCACTTT.

The chain recombines TRBV2 with TRBJ2-5, with D maybe TRBD1 (6 bases). Looked up from germline, CDR1 is SNHLY and CDR2 is FYNNEI. V was shortened by 4 bases and J by 5 bases, with 11 bases between the two germline ends. The CDR3 covers 13 residues. The CDR3 spells CASSVNRAETQYF. DNA of the CDR3: TGTGCCAGCAGTGTAAACAGGGCCGAGACCCAGTACTTC.

The chain carries TRBV9 and TRBJ1-1; no clear D. The CDR3 consists of 13 residues. Between the trimmed V and J ends, which lost 3 bases and 9 bases, there was a span of 15 bases. Germline V CDR1 and CDR2: SGDLS, YYNGEE. CDR3 in amino acids: CASSGGGWKKAFF. The CDR3 nucleotides read TGTGCCAGCAGCGGAGGAGGTTGGAAAAAAGCTTTCTTT.

The V and J genes are TRBV28 and TRBJ2-7, with D perhaps matching TRBD2 (5 bases). Trimming took off 3 bases at V and 6 bases at J, with 9 bases between the two ends. There are 12 residues in the CDR3. Germline loops: CDR1 MDHEN, CDR2 SYDVKM. CDR3 nucleotides: TGTGCCAGCAGTTTGTCTCGGGGCGAGCAGTACTTC. Its protein is CASSLSRGEQYF.

This chain connects TRBV5-1 to TRBJ1-2; the D gene is possibly TRBD1 (5 bases). V dropped 2 bases and J dropped 4 bases, with 6 bases sitting between them. The germline V gene has CDR1 SGHRS and CDR2 YFSETQ. This CDR3 has 12 amino acids. The CDR3 sequence: CASSFDSYGYTF. In DNA, the CDR3 is TGCGCCAGCAGCTTCGACAGCTATGGCTACACCTTC.

The chain links TRBV7-9 to TRBJ2-3; perhaps TRBD1 as D (6 bases). The CDR3 consists of 16 residues. Looked up from germline, CDR1 is SEHNR and CDR2 is FQNEAQ (reference sequence). V was trimmed by 1 base and J by 2 bases, leaving 13 bases between them. CDR3 region: CASSLGQGTHTDTQYF. The CDR3 coding sequence is TGTGCCAGCAGCTTAGGTCAGGGGACCCACACAGATACGCAGTATTTT.

In this sample, this clone turned up a few times. CDR3 bases: TGTGCCAGCAGCACGGGGGTCACGTCCTACAATGAGCAGTTCTTC. Residues: CASSTGVTSYNEQFF. J is TRBJ2-1 and V is TRBV7-9, with D possibly TRBD2 on 6 matching bases. V shed 5 bases and J shed 1 base, with 12 bases lying between them. The CDR3 has 15 residues. Looked up from germline, CDR1 is SEHNR and CDR2 is FQNEAQ (reference sequence).

V gene TRBV6-6 combines with J gene TRBJ1-1; D remains ambiguous. The V gene's germline CDR1 is MNHNY and CDR2 SVGAGI (reference sequence). The CDR3 is made up of 13 amino acids. Trimming stripped 2 bases from V and 10 bases from J, with 14 bases between. DNA of the CDR3: TGTGCCAGCAGTTACCTCCCCCGGTCCGGAGCTTTCTTT. Its protein is CASSYLPRSGAFF.

This sequence joins TRBV27 and TRBJ1-2; no definite D call. V lost 5 bases to trimming and J lost 4 bases, with 11 bases between them. The CDR3 sequence is 13 residues long. Germline CDR1 MNHEY, CDR2 SMNVEV (reference sequence). The CDR3 protein is CASSRAASYGYTF. The CDR3 nucleotides are TGTGCCAGCAGTCGGGCAGCCTCCTATGGCTACACCTTC.

The chain joins TRBV27 to TRBJ1-1; possibly TRBD1 for D (5 bases). The germline V gene has CDR1 MNHEY and CDR2 SMNVEV (reference sequence). The CDR3 sequence is 14 residues long. Trimming stripped 6 bases from V and 5 bases from J, with 16 bases between. The DNA for the CDR3 is TGTGCCAGCAGAAACGTGGGGGTGGGGACTGAAGCTTTCTTT. This gives the protein CASRNVGVGTEAFF.

The chain recombines TRBV6-6 with TRBJ1-6; TRBD1 is a possible D gene (5 bases). This CDR3 region has 14 residues. V dropped 2 bases and J dropped 10 bases, with 12 bases sitting between them. The V gene's germline CDR1 is MNHNY and CDR2 SVGAGI (reference sequence). CDR3 region: CASSYERGSSPLHF. CDR3 coding DNA: TGTGCCAGCAGTTACGAGAGGGGCTCCTCACCCCTCCACTTT.

In DNA, the CDR3 is TGTGCCAGCAGCCAGGGTACTAAGCCCCAGCATTTT. The encoded protein is CASSQGTKPQHF. The chain uses TRBV14 and TRBJ1-5; no reliable D call. Germline V gives CDR1 SGHDN, CDR2 FVKESK. Trimming removed 3 bases at V and 8 bases at J, with 8 bases between. The CDR3 consists of 12 residues.

The genes are TRBV5-1 and TRBJ2-2; 10 nucleotides match TRBD2. After removal of 4 bases from V and 3 bases from J, the junction contained 3 bases not matched to a gene. There are 15 residues in the CDR3. Germline lookup yields CDR1 SGHRS and CDR2 YFSETQ. The CDR3 region is CASSGLAGDTGELFF. CDR3 nucleotide sequence: TGCGCCAGCAGCGGGCTAGCGGGGGACACCGGGGAGCTGTTTTTT. Full variable domain (remainder filled in from reference TRBV5-1 and TRBJ2-2): KAGVTQTPRYLIKTRGQQVTLSCSPISGHRSVSWYQQTPGQGLQFLFEYFSETQRNKGNFPGRFSGRQFSNSRSEMNVSTLELGDSALYLCASSGLAGDTGELFFGEGSRLTVL.

The chain couples TRBV29-1 to TRBJ2-1; 10 bases agree with TRBD1. The germline gives CDR1 SQVTM, CDR2 ANQGSEA. CDR3 length equals 12 residues. Unmatched junction bases numbered 5, after V lost 7 bases and J lost 8 bases. Here the CDR3 reads CSAETGGDEQFF. CDR3 nucleotide sequence: TGCAGCGCTGAGACAGGGGGCGATGAGCAGTTCTTC.

The gene calls are TRBV29-1 and TRBJ2-7; 7 bases align to TRBD1. Germline V gene lookup returns CDR1 SQVTM and CDR2 ANQGSEA. Unmatched junction bases numbered 5, after V lost 1 base and J lost 2 bases. The CDR3 covers 14 residues. This CDR3 reads CSVEVTGSPYEQYF. CDR3 bases: TGCAGCGTTGAAGTGACAGGGTCCCCCTACGAGCAGTACTTC.

Of note for this clone: At one end the junction does not follow the germline gene, possibly because of a read error. The chain links TRBV5-6 to TRBJ1-2; D may be TRBD1 (5 bases). Germline V gene data show CDR1 as SGHDT and CDR2 as YYEEEE. This CDR3 spans 13 amino acids. In DNA form, the CDR3 reads TGTGCCAGCAGCTTGCCCAGGGACTACGGCTACACCTTC. Protein: CASSLPRDYGYTF.

The chain combines TRBV7-2 with TRBJ2-5; TRBD2 matches 15 bases. Germline loops: CDR1 SGHTA, CDR2 FQGNSA. J gave up 7 bases and V 4 bases, and 16 bases lay outside the gene matches. The CDR3 runs to 19 residues. This chain's CDR3 is CASSSTPQGLAGGRVTQYF. CDR3 nucleotides: TGTGCCAGCAGCTCCACGCCCCAGGGACTAGCGGGGGGTCGCGTGACCCAGTACTTC.

This clone was seen only once. The chain joins TRBV5-1 to TRBJ1-6; the D gene is possibly TRBD1 (5 bases). Germline CDR1 is SGHRS and CDR2 is YFSETQ. The CDR3 runs to 15 residues. V was pared by 4 bases and J by 7 bases, with 15 bases between. CDR3 nucleotides: TGCGCCAGCAGCCCGGAGAGGGGCCGGAATTCACCCCTCCACTTT. This codes for CASSPERGRNSPLHF.